This T cell receptor (beta chain) was sequenced in a study of T cell clonality in common variable immunodeficiency. Equal genomic DNA amounts from CVID and control samples were sequenced. Sequenced by immunoSEQ multiplex PCR; TCRdb stores in-frame clones only, minus some. The sample holds 50,000 to 65,000 clones, and no clone turns up only once. This clone was detected ten times or more. The target antigen is unknown. The CDR3 end is not reached by the read, which stops 3 residues before it; the germline J gene fills it in. The germline V and J ends were trimmed by 4 bases and 6 bases, with 8 bases remaining between them. The germline CDR1 and CDR2 sequences are GTSNPN and SVGIG (reference sequence). CDR3 length equals 11 residues. Findings and limits, study-wide: Reportedly, TCR beta sequences from common variable immunodeficiency showed fewer deletions and N-nucleotide insertions.

V and J are TRBV30 and TRBJ2-3; D may be TRBD1 (5 bases). This TCR derives from a person aged 18 to 70 in good health. Sequencing used peripheral blood mononuclear cells. CDR3 DNA, as far as it was read: TGTGCCTGGAACAACAGGGATACG. Translation: CAWNNRDT. The CDR3, in full, reads CAWNNRDTQYF.